A selection of T cell receptor beta chains follows, all from one sample in a study of cytomegalovirus exposure and HLA in healthy donors. The protocol was immunoSEQ multiplex PCR, while the TCRdb copy is restricted to in-frame clones and leaves out a portion. The profile shows about 190,000 clones, approximately 80% of them singletons. Material for sequencing was PBMCs. Source of these receptors: a woman in her 30s in good health and CMV-seropositive. The CDR3 runs from the conserved cysteine through the conserved F or W. The order of the fields is V gene, D gene, J gene, clone size, CDR3 protein, CDR3 DNA. A D gene is named only where the DNA matches it firmly. Expanded clones are given a class, and other clones once, few, many or no size at all.

V: TRBV7-3
D: .
J: TRBJ2-7
size: .
CDR3: CASSSLGEGEQYF
DNA: TGTGCCAGCAGCTCTCTGGGAGAGGGCGAGCAGTACTTC

V: TRBV30
D: .
J: TRBJ2-5
size: .
CDR3: CAWSPSRTNAQETQYF
DNA: TGTGCCTGGAGTCCCTCCCGGACTAACGCCCAAGAGACCCAGTACTTC

V: TRBV7-8
D: TRBD1
J: TRBJ1-5
size: .
CDR3: CASSPTGGNQPQHF
DNA: TGTGCCAGCAGCCCGACAGGGGGCAATCAGCCCCAGCATTTT

V: TRBV6-5
D: TRBD1
J: TRBJ1-2
size: few
CDR3: CASSSLRGTVQNGYTF
DNA: TGTGCCAGCAGTTCACTCCGCGGGACAGTTCAAAATGGCTACACCTTC

V: TRBV5-5
D: .
J: TRBJ1-1
size: .
CDR3: CASSRQIDRNTEAFF
DNA: TGTGCCAGCAGCCGACAAATCGACCGGAACACTGAAGCTTTCTTT

V: TRBV28
D: .
J: TRBJ1-5
size: many
CDR3: CASSSTGSFSNQPQHF
DNA: TGTGCCAGCAGTAGTACCGGGTCATTTAGCAATCAGCCCCAGCATTTT

V: TRBV19
D: .
J: TRBJ1-5
size: .
CDR3: CASSIDPPASNQPQHF
DNA: TGTGCCAGTAGTATAGATCCCCCAGCGAGCAATCAGCCCCAGCATTTT

V: TRBV19
D: TRBD2
J: TRBJ2-7
size: .
CDR3: CASSPLAGESSYEQYF
DNA: TGTGCCAGTAGTCCCCTAGCGGGAGAAAGCTCCTACGAGCAGTACTTC

V: TRBV19
D: TRBD1
J: TRBJ2-6
size: .
CDR3: CASTLGQGLGSGANVLTF
DNA: TGTGCCAGTACCCTGGGACAGGGGCTTGGCTCTGGGGCCAACGTCCTGACTTTC

V: TRBV28
D: .
J: TRBJ2-5
size: .
CDR3: CASSLPLQETQYF
DNA: TGTGCCAGCAGTCTACCCTTGCAAGAGACCCAGTACTTC

V: TRBV13
D: TRBD1
J: TRBJ1-1
size: once
CDR3: CASSTGTATSRAFF
DNA: TGTGCCAGCAGCACCGGGACAGCCACTTCGAGAGCTTTCTTT

V: TRBV28
D: .
J: TRBJ2-1
size: .
CDR3: CASSPTGSRNEQFF
DNA: TGTGCCAGCAGCCCGACGGGGTCGCGCAATGAGCAGTTCTTC

V: TRBV7-9
D: .
J: TRBJ2-4
size: .
CDR3: CASSLDPGTSANF
DNA: TGTGCCAGCAGCTTAGATCCGGGGACTTCCGCGAACTTC

V: TRBV2
D: .
J: TRBJ1-5
size: .
CDR3: CASSETDNQPQHF
DNA: TGTGCCAGCAGTGAAACAGATAATCAGCCCCAGCATTTT

V: TRBV28
D: .
J: TRBJ2-1
size: .
CDR3: CASSSRQSWSSYNEQFF
DNA: TGTGCCAGCAGTTCACGACAGTCCTGGAGCTCCTACAATGAGCAGTTCTTC

V: TRBV6-1
D: .
J: TRBJ2-7
size: .
CDR3: CASNRGIYYEQYF
DNA: TGTGCCAGCAATCGGGGGATATACTACGAGCAGTACTTC

V: TRBV2
D: .
J: TRBJ2-4
size: .
CDR3: CASGANIQYF
DNA: TGTGCCAGCGGAGCAAACATTCAGTACTTC

V: TRBV5-1
D: .
J: TRBJ2-3
size: .
CDR3: CASASSSSGTDTQYF
DNA: TGCGCCAGCGCTAGTAGCTCTAGCGGCACAGATACGCAGTATTTT

V: TRBV5-5
D: .
J: TRBJ2-1
size: .
CDR3: CASSLRADSYNEQFF
DNA: TGTGCCAGCAGCTTAAGAGCGGACTCCTACAATGAGCAGTTCTTC

V: TRBV2
D: TRBD1
J: TRBJ2-7
size: .
CDR3: CASRRQGRREQYF
DNA: TGTGCCAGCAGGAGACAGGGCCGTCGGGAGCAGTACTTC

V: TRBV10-3
D: .
J: TRBJ2-5
size: .
CDR3: CAISAGTPSEAQYF
DNA: TGTGCCATCAGTGCCGGGACACCCTCCGAGGCCCAGTACTTC

V: TRBV5-1
D: .
J: TRBJ2-5
size: .
CDR3: CASSFKETQYF
DNA: TGCGCCAGCAGCTTTAAAGAGACCCAGTACTTC

V: TRBV7-9
D: .
J: TRBJ2-6
size: .
CDR3: CASSLGRSVSGANVLTF
DNA: TGTGCCAGCAGCCTAGGACGTAGCGTCTCTGGGGCCAACGTCCTGACTTTC

V: TRBV7-9
D: TRBD2
J: TRBJ2-7
size: .
CDR3: CASSLESSGKVEQYF
DNA: TGTGCCAGCAGCTTAGAATCCAGCGGGAAAGTCGAGCAGTACTTC

V: TRBV11-2
D: TRBD1
J: TRBJ2-7
size: few
CDR3: CASSFTTTRGLEQYF
DNA: TGTGCCAGCAGCTTTACCACCACCAGGGGGCTCGAGCAGTACTTC

V: TRBV6-5
D: TRBD2
J: TRBJ2-1
size: .
CDR3: CASSYSEREAYNEQFF
DNA: TGTGCCAGCAGTTACTCCGAGCGGGAGGCCTACAATGAGCAGTTCTTC

V: TRBV9
D: TRBD2
J: TRBJ2-7
size: .
CDR3: CASSPRLAGAPEQYF
DNA: TGTGCCAGCAGCCCCCGACTAGCGGGAGCCCCCGAGCAGTACTTC

V: TRBV19
D: .
J: TRBJ1-3
size: .
CDR3: CASSWGVSGNTIYF
DNA: TGTGCCAGTAGTTGGGGCGTTAGCGGAAACACCATATATTTT

V: TRBV2
D: TRBD1
J: TRBJ2-4
size: .
CDR3: CASSDGTGNIQYF
DNA: TGTGCCAGCAGTGATGGGACAGGGAACATTCAGTACTTC

V: TRBV2
D: TRBD2
J: TRBJ2-1
size: once
CDR3: CASILAGVEQFF
DNA: TGTGCCAGCATACTAGCGGGAGTTGAGCAGTTCTTC

V: TRBV28
D: TRBD1
J: TRBJ1-1
size: once
CDR3: CASRAPGQLSEAFF
DNA: TGTGCCAGCAGAGCCCCGGGACAGCTCTCTGAAGCTTTCTTT

V: TRBV7-2
D: .
J: TRBJ2-5
size: .
CDR3: CASSLTVPETQYF
DNA: TGTGCCAGCAGCTTAACGGTACCGGAGACCCAGTACTTC

V: TRBV19
D: .
J: TRBJ1-4
size: .
CDR3: CASSIPRGRIGEKLFF
DNA: TGTGCCAGTAGTATACCAAGGGGCCGGATCGGTGAAAAACTGTTTTTT

V: TRBV5-6
D: TRBD2
J: TRBJ2-2
size: .
CDR3: CASSPGTSLNTGELFF
DNA: TGTGCCAGCAGCCCCGGGACTAGCCTGAACACCGGGGAGCTGTTTTTT

V: TRBV5-3
D: .
J: TRBJ1-3
size: .
CDR3: CARNPQGEGNTIYF
DNA: TGTGCCAGAAACCCACAGGGCGAGGGTAACACCATATATTTT

V: TRBV4-1
D: .
J: TRBJ2-7
size: once
CDR3: CASSQGAHTVGEQYF
DNA: TGCGCCAGCAGCCAAGGGGCCCATACGGTGGGTGAGCAGTACTTC

V: TRBV5-4
D: .
J: TRBJ2-2
size: .
CDR3: CASSGTGELFF
DNA: TGTGCCAGCAGCGGCACGGGGGAGCTGTTTTTT